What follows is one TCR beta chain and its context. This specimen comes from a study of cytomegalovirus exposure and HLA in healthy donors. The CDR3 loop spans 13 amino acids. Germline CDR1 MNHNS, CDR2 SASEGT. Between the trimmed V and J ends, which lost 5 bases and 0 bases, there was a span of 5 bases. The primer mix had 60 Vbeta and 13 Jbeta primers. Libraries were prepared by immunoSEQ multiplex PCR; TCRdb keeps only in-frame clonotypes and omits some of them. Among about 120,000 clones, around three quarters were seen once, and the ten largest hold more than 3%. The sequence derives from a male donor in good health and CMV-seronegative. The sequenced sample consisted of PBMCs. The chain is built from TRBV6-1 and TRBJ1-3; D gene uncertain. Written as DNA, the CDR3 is TGTGCCAGCAGTCTACTCTCTGGAAACACCATATATTTT. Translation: CASSLLSGNTIYF.